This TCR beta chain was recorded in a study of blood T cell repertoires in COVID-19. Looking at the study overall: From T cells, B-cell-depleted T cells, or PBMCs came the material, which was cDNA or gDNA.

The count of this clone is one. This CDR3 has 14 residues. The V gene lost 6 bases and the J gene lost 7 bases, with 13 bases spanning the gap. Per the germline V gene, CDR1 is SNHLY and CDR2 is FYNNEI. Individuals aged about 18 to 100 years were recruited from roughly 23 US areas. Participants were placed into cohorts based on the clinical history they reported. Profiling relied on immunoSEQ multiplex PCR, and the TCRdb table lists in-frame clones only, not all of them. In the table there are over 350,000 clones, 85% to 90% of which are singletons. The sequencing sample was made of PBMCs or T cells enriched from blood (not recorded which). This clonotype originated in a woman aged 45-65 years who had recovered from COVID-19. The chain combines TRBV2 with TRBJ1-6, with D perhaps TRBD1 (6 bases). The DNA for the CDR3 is TGTGCCAGCAGCTCATGGACAGTCAATTCACCCCTCCACTTT. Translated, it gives CASSSWTVNSPLHF.